One and the same sample provided the 4 T cell receptor beta chains below, sequenced in a study of radiotherapy plus CTLA-4 blockade in lung cancer. Assay: immunoSEQ multiplex PCR; the TCRdb copy retains only in-frame clones and omits some. The repertoire holds about 95,000 clones, about 83% seen once, with 0.65% to 0.9% in the top ten. Sequenced here: peripheral blood, sampled from a patient treated with radiotherapy plus ipilimumab. These receptors all stem from a human donor with non-small cell lung cancer who had stable disease on radiotherapy plus ipilimumab.

This clone was seen only a few times. The J gene is TRBJ1-4, the V gene TRBV5-1; 7 positions match TRBD1. After removal of 3 bases from V and 5 bases from J, the junction contained 7 bases not matched to a gene. This CDR3 spans 15 amino acids. The germline V gene has CDR1 SGHRS and CDR2 YFSETQ. The CDR3: CASSWGDRDNEKLFF. The CDR3 region has the DNA TGCGCCAGCAGCTGGGGCGACAGGGACAATGAAAAACTGTTTTTT.

The rearrangement joins TRBV10-2 to TRBJ2-1; tentative D call: TRBD2 (7 bases). Trimming pared 0 bases from V and 5 bases from J, leaving 17 bases between. Germline loops: CDR1 WSHSY, CDR2 SAAADI. This CDR3 has 17 amino acids. This chain's CDR3 is CASSESIGLGGNNEQFF. The CDR3 bases are TGCGCCAGCAGTGAGTCGATCGGACTAGGGGGTAACAATGAGCAGTTCTTC.

This chain uses TRBV5-1 with TRBJ2-1, with D possibly TRBD1 on 6 matching bases. Germline-derived CDR1 and CDR2 are SGHRS and YFSETQ. The V end was cut by 1 base, the J end by 7 bases, with 15 bases between. CDR3 size: 15 residues. The CDR3 DNA sequence: TGCGCCAGCAGCTTGATGAGGGGGTCGGGGAATGAGCAGTTCTTC. Encoded protein: CASSLMRGSGNEQFF. Looking up the rest from reference TRBV5-1 and TRBJ2-1 gives the full variable domain: KAGVTQTPRYLIKTRGQQVTLSCSPISGHRSVSWYQQTPGQGLQFLFEYFSETQRNKGNFPGRFSGRQFSNSRSEMNVSTLELGDSALYLCASSLMRGSGNEQFFGPGTRLTVL.

This chain links TRBV7-2 with TRBJ2-7; tentative D call: TRBD2 (6 bases). CDR1 SGHTA and CDR2 FQGNSA come from the germline V gene. V was clipped by 0 bases and J by 5 bases, with 11 bases between them. CDR3 length equals 14 residues. The CDR3 loop is CASSLARDSHEQYF. The CDR3 DNA is TGTGCCAGCAGCTTAGCGCGGGATTCGCACGAGCAGTACTTC.